Sequencing of this TCR beta chain was carried out in a study of T cells in Graves' hyperthyroidism and ophthalmopathy. Looked up from germline, CDR1 is ENHRY and CDR2 is SYGVKD. This CDR3 has 13 residues. V lost 6 bases to trimming and J lost 11 bases, with 14 bases between them. Authors of the study amplified TCR beta CDR3 regions from RNA transcripts. The TCR CDR3 was amplified in a first-round RT-PCR using the HTBI primer set. TCRdb passed the multiplex PCR reads through MiXCR, listing each CDR3 protein once. The sample shows approximately 510,000 distinct CDR3 sequences, approximately 48% of them seen only once.

The receptor comes from an adult woman with Graves' disease, either hyperthyroidism or ophthalmopathy (not recorded which). The chain uses TRBV10-3 and TRBJ1-6, with D possibly TRBD1 on 5 matching bases. The specimen sequenced was peripheral blood or thyroid tissue (not recorded which). The CDR3 protein is CAISGTSGTPLHF. The DNA of the CDR3 is TGTGCCATCAGCGGGACTAGCGGGACACCCCTCCACTTT.